This TCR beta chain was sequenced in a study of blood T cell repertoires in COVID-19. Study at large: Acute and convalescent COVID-19 samples came from the United States, Italy and Spain. Nucleic acid was either cDNA or gDNA, and it came from T cells, B-cell-depleted T cells, or PBMCs.

Enrollment of patients from Seattle took place during active infection, with longitudinal follow-up. Trimming took off 4 bases at V and 5 bases at J, with 17 bases between the two ends. The CDR3 has 15 amino acids. Germline V lookup: CDR1 MNHNS, CDR2 SASEGT. Per the original methods: Amplifying reference gene primers gave estimates of nucleated cell counts. The method was immunoSEQ multiplex PCR; TCRdb's version includes in-frame clones alone and lacks a portion of them. Clonal size and the V and J genes are those of that table, whereas D and trimming came from the DNA. Among approximately 290,000 clones listed, 65% to 85% were seen once.

The sequence derives from an older person with COVID-19, enrolled during active disease. J is TRBJ2-5 and V is TRBV6-1; maybe TRBD1 (7 bases). The source material was peripheral blood. The CDR3 DNA sequence: TGTGCCAGCAGTGCAGCTTCCCAGGGGGGTGAGACCCAGTACTTC. Translation gives CASSAASQGGETQYF.